This T cell receptor (beta chain) was sequenced during a study of control samples from healthy donors and cancer patients. Data came from immunoSEQ multiplex PCR; TCRdb stores just in-frame clones and leaves some out. The repertoire holds around 120,000 clones, with roughly nine tenths as singletons. This TCR was sampled from a woman in her forties or fifties with colorectal cancer. Sample: PBMCs.

The CDR3 DNA reads TGTGCCAGCAGGCCGGTGTACGGGGGACCCTACACCTTC. Protein sequence: CASRPVYGGPYTF. The chain joins TRBV12-3 or TRBV12-4 to TRBJ1-2; a weak D match, TRBD1 (5 bases). The CDR3 loop spans 13 amino acids. Trimming took off 6 bases at V and 10 bases at J, with 18 bases between the two ends.